The present entry profiles one T cell receptor (beta chain) with its context. The clone's antigen remains unknown. Per-base qualities were not stored, and no clone one base away is much larger. The data derive from a study of sequential checkpoint blockade in melanoma (dated by TCRdb to between 2018 and 2020). Background for the entire study: In a 1:1 randomization, patients received either first-line nivolumab then ipilimumab (arm A) or ipilimumab then nivolumab (arm B). Maintenance nivolumab came after each of the two trial sequences. General conclusions and limits of the study: Validation of the response-prediction model combining TCR metrics and mutation burden is needed in larger, independent patient cohorts.

TCRbeta CDR3 regions were immunosequenced from genomic DNA with the immunoSEQ Assay. Genomic DNA was amplified by bias-controlled multiplex PCR before high-throughput sequencing. The original pipeline was this. To quantify the absolute abundance of each unique TCRbeta CDR3 region, the sequences were collapsed and filtered. Clonality, defined as 1 minus Pielou's evenness, was calculated using only productive rearrangements. A previously published method was used to identify clones with significantly greater frequencies in on-treatment samples than in baseline samples. TCRdb re-hosts the immuneACCESS table, in-frame sequences only. Its copies lack some clones; in the studies checked, an unresolved V gene accounts for under half of them, and the cause for the rest is not known. The V and J calls and clone size were taken over from that table, and D and trimming were inferred from the DNA. The sample yields more than 9,500 clones; about 77% were counted once. The ten biggest clones cover about a tenth of the sample.

Explained via the paper, the treatment or condition label denotes: randomized to nivolumab then ipilimumab (arm A) or the reverse (arm B). None of the patients in the trial had previously been given DNA-damaging chemotherapy. A FACS Aria II flow cytometer was used to sort live CD3+CD8+ cells that were negative for CD19 and CD56 from thawed PBMCs. Samples came from patients with melanoma in CheckMate 064, a randomized, open-label phase II trial of sequential checkpoint blockade. Peripheral blood mononuclear cells were collected by leukapheresis, purified using Ficoll-Paque, and frozen in human serum containing approximately 9.8% DMSO. Purity of sorted blood CD3+CD8+ cells was verified at >95% immediately after sorting, followed by DNA extraction. As encoded in the germline V gene, CDR1 is SNHLY while CDR2 is FYNNEI. From V the trimming removes 8 bases and from J it removes 7 bases, while the gene matches leave 4 bases of the junction unaccounted for. The CDR3 contains 14 residues, cysteine and phenylalanine counted. The CDR3 DNA has 42 bases and is translated from base 1.

Specimen: CD8+ T cells sorted from blood (inferred from file names), collected from a patient given nivolumab and ipilimumab in sequence. The chain is assembled from TRBV2 and TRBJ2-5, and TRBD2 matches 16 of the central bases. The clonotype originates from a human donor with melanoma. The nucleotide sequence is TGTGCCAGCCGTGGGACTAGCGGGAGGGGGACCCAGTACTTC. This codes for CASRGTSGRGTQYF. When the CDR3 is completed using the reference TRBV2 and TRBJ2-5 genes on either side, the full variable domain is EPEVTQTPSHQVTQMGQEVILRCVPISNHLYFYWYRQILGQKVEFLVSFYNNEISEKSEIFDDQFSVERPDGSNFTLKIRSTKLEDSAMYFCASRGTSGRGTQYFGPGTRLLVL.